These T cell receptor beta chains were read from a single sample in a study of CD8+ T cells in alopecia areata. Measured with immunoSEQ multiplex PCR; TCRdb has only the in-frame clones, and not every one. This sample carries some 150,000 clones, about 51% of them seen once, and the ten largest clones take roughly 21%. Sequencing was performed on CD8+ T cells sorted from blood, taken at week 0. The receptors stem from a human donor with alopecia areata. Each CDR3 is given with its conserved first and last residue. Each record gives: CDR3 DNA, CDR3 protein, D gene, clone size, J gene, V gene. A D gene is named only where the DNA matches it firmly. Not all rows give a size; the values are once, few, many and, for expanded clones, a class.

TGTGCCAGTACCATGAGGCGCCAGATGGACACTGAAGCTTTCTTT	CASTMRRQMDTEAFF	NA	many	TRBJ1-1	TRBV19
TGTGCCAGCAGCTCCCGGGACAGGGGTCCCTACGAGCAGTACTTC	CASSSRDRGPYEQYF	TRBD1	NA	TRBJ2-7	TRBV7-9
TGCGCCAGCAGTGAGGGGGTCGTGTTGAACACTGAAGCTTTCTTT	CASSEGVVLNTEAFF	NA	NA	TRBJ1-1	TRBV4-3
TGCAGCGTTGAAGATCTGAGAAACATTCAGTACTTC	CSVEDLRNIQYF	NA	NA	TRBJ2-4	TRBV29-1
TGTGCCAGCAGTTACGGGACAGGCTACGAGCAGTACTTC	CASSYGTGYEQYF	TRBD1	NA	TRBJ2-7	TRBV6-5
TGTGCCAGCAGCTCTCGGGACAGATATAATTCACCCCTCCACTTT	CASSSRDRYNSPLHF	TRBD1	NA	TRBJ1-6	TRBV6-5
TGCAGCGCCGGGGACAACTCCTACGAGCAGTACTTC	CSAGDNSYEQYF	NA	NA	TRBJ2-7	TRBV29-1
TGTGCCAGCAGTCAGCGGGCCGGCAATCAGCCCCAGCATTTT	CASSQRAGNQPQHF	NA	NA	TRBJ1-5	TRBV6-5
TGCGCCAGCAGCCAAGATGGGACTGGGACCAATGAGCAGTTCTTC	CASSQDGTGTNEQFF	NA	NA	TRBJ2-1	TRBV4-3
TGTGCCAGCAGCCCAGAGGCTAGCGGGGGATCCTCGTATACGCAGTATTTT	CASSPEASGGSSYTQYF	TRBD2	NA	TRBJ2-3	TRBV9
TGTGCCAGCAGCGCTCGGGGACAGGGGACCATGAGGGAGCTGTTTTTT	CASSARGQGTMRELFF	TRBD1	once	TRBJ2-2	TRBV7-9
TGTGCCAGCAGCTTGGAGGGGCTAGCCAAAAACATTCAGTACTTC	CASSLEGLAKNIQYF	NA	NA	TRBJ2-4	TRBV7-8
TGCAGCGTTACAGGGGCGGGGGGCCTAGCCAAAAACATTCAGTACTTC	CSVTGAGGLAKNIQYF	NA	few	TRBJ2-4	TRBV29-1
TGTGCCAGCAGTTACGATGGGAATCAGCCCCAGCATTTT	CASSYDGNQPQHF	NA	NA	TRBJ1-5	TRBV6-6
TGTGCCAGCAGCTTAGAGGGGGGCGCAGATACGCAGTATTTT	CASSLEGGADTQYF	NA	NA	TRBJ2-3	TRBV13
TGTGCCAGCAGCCCTTCGTTCGACTTCACAGATACGCAGTATTTT	CASSPSFDFTDTQYF	NA	NA	TRBJ2-3	TRBV9
TGCAGCGTTGAAGTAGCGACCTACGAGCAGTACTTC	CSVEVATYEQYF	NA	NA	TRBJ2-7	TRBV29-1
TGCAGTTCCAGTGGTACCTATGGCTACACCTTC	CSSSGTYGYTF	NA	NA	TRBJ1-2	TRBV20-1
TGTGCCAGCAGCGTCGGAGAGGGGGCCAACTATGGCTACACCTTC	CASSVGEGANYGYTF	TRBD1	NA	TRBJ1-2	TRBV9
TGCAGCGTTCGGACAGGGGGTTCCTACGAGCAGTACTTC	CSVRTGGSYEQYF	TRBD1	NA	TRBJ2-7	TRBV29-1
TGTGCCATCAGTCAATGGACTAGCGGGGACTCCTACGAGCAGTACTTC	CAISQWTSGDSYEQYF	TRBD2	NA	TRBJ2-7	TRBV10-3
TGCGCCAGCAGCGCTAGCGGGGGGGCCGATGAGCAGTTCTTC	CASSASGGADEQFF	TRBD2	few	TRBJ2-1	TRBV5-1
TGTGCCAGCAGCCCCGGGACAGGGGATAACGAGCAGTACTTC	CASSPGTGDNEQYF	TRBD1	few	TRBJ2-7	TRBV28
TGTGCCAGCAGCGCAGAGGGAATGAACACTGAAGCTTTCTTT	CASSAEGMNTEAFF	NA	NA	TRBJ1-1	TRBV2
TGTGCCAGCAGCGTAGGGCGTGATGCGGGCCTCGGAACCAACTATGGCTACACCTTC	CASSVGRDAGLGTNYGYTF	NA	NA	TRBJ1-2	TRBV9
TGTGCCAGCAGTTGCAGGACCGGAGGTGGGAAAGATGTCTCCGAGCAGTACTTC	CASSCRTGGGKDVSEQYF	NA	NA	TRBJ2-7	TRBV6-7
TGCGCCAGCAGCCAATCAATCTCAGGGATTCAGCCCCAGCATTTT	CASSQSISGIQPQHF	NA	NA	TRBJ1-5	TRBV4-3
TGTGCCAGCAGCGTAGGAGGGGAGAACTATGGCTACACCTTC	CASSVGGENYGYTF	NA	NA	TRBJ1-2	TRBV9
TGCAGCGTCTATCCGGGACAAAGAAACTATGGCTACACCTTC	CSVYPGQRNYGYTF	NA	NA	TRBJ1-2	TRBV29-1
TGTGCCAGCAGCATCGACAGGGAATACTCTGGGGCCAACGTCCTGACTTTC	CASSIDREYSGANVLTF	TRBD1	NA	TRBJ2-6	TRBV9
TGTGCCTGGAGCCCCGGACAGGGGTCGTCACCCCTCCACTTT	CAWSPGQGSSPLHF	TRBD1	NA	TRBJ1-6	TRBV30
TGTGCCTGGAGTGGGAGCGGGAGCTACGAGCAGTACTTC	CAWSGSGSYEQYF	TRBD2	NA	TRBJ2-7	TRBV30
TGTGCCAGCAGCCCAATGGGGTCGGGAGAGACCCAGTACTTC	CASSPMGSGETQYF	NA	NA	TRBJ2-5	TRBV27
TGTGCCATCACTCCCGGACAGCTCTATGGCTACACCTTC	CAITPGQLYGYTF	NA	NA	TRBJ1-2	TRBV10-3
TGTGCCAGTAGTATGGTCGGCGGGAGATCATGGGAGCAGTACTTC	CASSMVGGRSWEQYF	TRBD2	NA	TRBJ2-7	TRBV19
TGTGCCAGCAGCTTAAATACGGGGCTCTCCTACAATGAGCAGTTCTTC	CASSLNTGLSYNEQFF	NA	NA	TRBJ2-1	TRBV7-8
TGCGCCAGCAGCGAAAAAGCGGGGGTCAATGAGCAGTTCTTC	CASSEKAGVNEQFF	TRBD2	once	TRBJ2-1	TRBV5-1
TGCGCCAGCAGCCAAGGCTGGGGTTATAATGAAAAACTGTTTTTT	CASSQGWGYNEKLFF	NA	NA	TRBJ1-4	TRBV4-3
TGCGCCAGCACAGAGAACACCGGGGAGCTGTTTTTT	CASTENTGELFF	NA	few	TRBJ2-2	TRBV5-1
TGTGCCACCAGCAGAGTCGCGAGTAGCAATCAGCCCCAGCATTTT	CATSRVASSNQPQHF	NA	NA	TRBJ1-5	TRBV15
TGCAGCGTGGCGGGACTAGCGGGGGGCACAGATACGCAGTATTTT	CSVAGLAGGTDTQYF	TRBD2	few	TRBJ2-3	TRBV29-1
TGCAGCGTTGAGCACGCGGGCACGAACACCGGGGAGCTGTTTTTT	CSVEHAGTNTGELFF	NA	NA	TRBJ2-2	TRBV29-1
TGCAGCGTTGTTGGACAGTCGGAAAAACTGTTTTTT	CSVVGQSEKLFF	NA	few	TRBJ1-4	TRBV29-1
TGCAGCGTTGTCAGGGTCTCTGAAGCTTTCTTT	CSVVRVSEAFF	NA	NA	TRBJ1-1	TRBV29-1
TGCGCCAGCAGCTTCCTTCAGACAGGGATTGATGGCTACACCTTC	CASSFLQTGIDGYTF	TRBD1	NA	TRBJ1-2	TRBV5-1
TGCGCCAGCAGCTTTTACGAGGGGGGCACAGATACGCAGTATTTT	CASSFYEGGTDTQYF	NA	NA	TRBJ2-3	TRBV5-1
TGTGCCAGCAGCTATACCGATCAAACCACTGAAGCTTTCTTT	CASSYTDQTTEAFF	NA	few	TRBJ1-1	TRBV7-9
TGTGCCACCAGCAAAGAGACCCAGTACTTC	CATSKETQYF	NA	few	TRBJ2-5	TRBV28
TGTGCCAGTAGTATTGGACAGGCGCCTAATTCACCCCTCCACTTT	CASSIGQAPNSPLHF	TRBD1	few	TRBJ1-6	TRBV19
TGTGCCTGGAGTGGCGTCAGAGACTACGAGCAGTACTTC	CAWSGVRDYEQYF	NA	NA	TRBJ2-7	TRBV30
TGCAGCGTTGAACGTTGGACGGAATTAAACTATGGCTACACCTTC	CSVERWTELNYGYTF	NA	once	TRBJ1-2	TRBV29-1
TGTGCCTCGGAGGGGACCTACTCCTACGAGCAGTACTTC	CASEGTYSYEQYF	NA	NA	TRBJ2-7	TRBV30
TGTGCCAGCAGTCGAGGGGGCGAGGACACTGAAGCTTTCTTT	CASSRGGEDTEAFF	TRBD1	NA	TRBJ1-1	TRBV25-1
TGTGCCAGCAGCCCTAGCGGAAATACAGAGAAGTTCTTC	CASSPSGNTEKFF	TRBD2	NA	TRBJ2-1	TRBV7-7
TGCAGCGTTGAATCGGTGGGGGACTCAAGGCGATACGAGCAGTACTTC	CSVESVGDSRRYEQYF	NA	NA	TRBJ2-7	TRBV29-1
TGTGCCAGCCTCGGGACTAGCCCAAACACCGGGGAGCTGTTTTTT	CASLGTSPNTGELFF	TRBD2	few	TRBJ2-2	TRBV11-2
TGCGCCAGCAGCCAAGCGGCGGGGGGGGCATGGGAGCAGTACTTC	CASSQAAGGAWEQYF	TRBD2	few	TRBJ2-7	TRBV4-3
TGCAGCGTTGAAATGAGACTAGCGGGGGTTCCCGGAGATACGCAGTATTTT	CSVEMRLAGVPGDTQYF	TRBD2	NA	TRBJ2-3	TRBV29-1